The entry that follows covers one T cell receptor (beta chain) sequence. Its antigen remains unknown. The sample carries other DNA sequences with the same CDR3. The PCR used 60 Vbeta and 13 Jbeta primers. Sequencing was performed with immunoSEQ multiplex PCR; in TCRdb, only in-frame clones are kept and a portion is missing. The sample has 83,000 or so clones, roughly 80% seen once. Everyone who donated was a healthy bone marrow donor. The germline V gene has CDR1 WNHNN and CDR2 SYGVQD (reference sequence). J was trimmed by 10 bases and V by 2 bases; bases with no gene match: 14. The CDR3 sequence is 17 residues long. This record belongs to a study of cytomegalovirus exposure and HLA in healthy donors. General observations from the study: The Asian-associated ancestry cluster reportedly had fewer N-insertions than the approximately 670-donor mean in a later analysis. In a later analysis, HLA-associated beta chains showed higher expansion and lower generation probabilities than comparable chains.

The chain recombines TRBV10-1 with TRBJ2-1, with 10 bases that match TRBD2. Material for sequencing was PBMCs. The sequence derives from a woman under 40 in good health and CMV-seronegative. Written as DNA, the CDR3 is TGCGCCAGCAGTGAGGGGCTTTTAGCGGGAGGACGGCACGAGCAGTTCTTC. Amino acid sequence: CASSEGLLAGGRHEQFF.